This note documents a single TCR beta chain sequence. The antigen it binds to is not known. One end of the junction does not line up with germline, which may come from a read error. This entry comes from a study of cytomegalovirus exposure and HLA in healthy donors (TCRdb year 2017). Concerning the study at large: According to an earlier analysis of a few hundred of the donors, about 180 million T cells yielded roughly 110 million unique TCR beta sequences and about 300 Gb of sequence data. The study combined high-throughput TCR immunosequencing, statistical association of individual TCRs with disease status, and machine learning to predict cytomegalovirus infection status. A few DR-DQ haplotypes were handled as single units for association and clustering because linkage in the cohort was strong. About 330 gigabases of sequencing data and roughly 80 million unique TCR sequences made up an early release that covered around 640 HLA-typed donors. An earlier analysis of several hundred of the donors used high-throughput TCR beta sequencing to judge whether each TCR beta V gene segment behaved as functional or pseudogenic. A later analysis re-analyzed previously published TCR beta repertoires from approximately 670 donors and added high-resolution HLA genotyping to study TCR occurrence patterns. The T cell repertoires of 666 subjects were profiled by immunosequencing and related to cytomegalovirus serostatus. HLA typing included class I and class II loci at four-digit resolution. On average, around 230,000 unique TCR beta nucleotide sequences were sequenced per donor among a few hundred genotyped donors of the cohort, with 15% to 20% of those sequences being non-productive. Every discovery cohort repertoire had been produced on one sequencing platform. Among the roughly 380 genotyped donors, around 81% belonged to the genetic ancestry cluster associated with self-reported Caucasian donors. Alongside the repertoire data, information on donor age, sex, ethnicity and CMV serostatus was compiled. Typing coverage varied by locus: roughly 629-640 donors for A, B, C, DRB1 and DQB1; more than 500 for DQA1; about 590 for DPA1; roughly 450 for DPB1. In addition to the first cohort of roughly 700 subjects, a separate validation cohort of 130 or so different subjects was used. The study aimed to test whether cataloging public T cell receptors could reveal signatures of past pathogen exposure. Rather than using new phenotypic data, the later analysis identified candidate immune exposures from TCR beta sequences and from how often those sequences occurred across donors. A later genetic analysis took genome-wide SNP genotypes for 398 of the 666 donors and used that subset as a discovery cohort.

Broad study findings and their caveats: The study gave a list of over 150 TCR beta chains associated with cytomegalovirus. Assigning TCR associations to individual alleles was difficult when HLA alleles, especially DR and DQ, strongly co-occurred. It was suggested by the authors that the approach could potentially be generalized to other disease states and immunological phenotypes. According to a later analysis, TCR association rates differed among HLA loci, with DRB1 alleles showing the most associated TCRs and HLA-C alleles showing the fewest. In a later analysis, HLA-associated TCR beta chains showed more clonal expansion and lower generation probabilities than non-associated chains that were equally common. In this cohort, only TCR beta chains were sequenced, and detectable features were limited by the absence of alpha or paired-chain data. HLA typing was unavailable for some donors at each locus, so association tests used only the typed subset. Most TCR sequences were observed very rarely across donors, whereas some public TCRs were present in many individuals. A further reported finding was that TCR beta sequences accurately predicted the HLA-A and HLA-B alleles for most subjects in the first cohort. In vitro tests confirmed that a few of the cytomegalovirus-associated TCR beta chains recognize cytomegalovirus antigens. Roughly uniform sequencing depth across donors was assumed in presence/absence analyses, although this assumption may not hold. Cytomegalovirus status was reported to be diagnosed by the classifier with high specificity and sensitivity in both the original and validation cohorts. Because counts were too low, roughly 17 rarely observed V segments, including chromosome 9 orphons, were left out of the earlier analysis of some 600 of the donors. Compared with the approximately 700-donor mean, donors in an Asian-associated ancestry cluster had fewer N-insertions in productive TCRs, according to a later genetic analysis. The 87-base-pair reads could not distinguish some IMGT-functional V segments, including TRBV6-2 and TRBV6-3, so those segments were excluded. At a false discovery rate of 0.05, a later analysis linked some 18,000 TCR beta sequences to specific HLA alleles. An earlier analysis of several hundred of the donors showed that most TCR beta V segments appeared in productive rearrangements either about 90% or about 30% of the time, which broadly matched IMGT annotations. Correlated functional status among segregating V segments might reflect linkage disequilibrium, but an unknown experimental factor could not be ruled out. According to a later analysis, most CMV-associated TCR beta chains appeared to be HLA-restricted, and the HLA associations seemed to be driven largely by CMV exposure. A cluster of highly shared sequence variants was judged likely to be a technical artifact of the sequencing pipeline. Several of the top co-occurrence clusters appeared to be linked to parvovirus B19, influenza, CMV and Epstein-Barr virus, according to a later analysis. In a later genetic analysis, a missense DCLRE1C variant was associated with V-gene and J-gene trimming of TCR beta chains, and the association was replicated in an independent cohort. Immune exposure information for the cohort was limited to CMV serostatus.

The germline V gene (reference sequence) sets CDR1 to SEHNR and CDR2 to FQNEAQ. Inclusive of the bounding cysteine and phenylalanine, the CDR3 is 12 residues long. Only the CDR3 region is kept as DNA, spanning 36 bases read in frame from base 1. The library was prepared using the immunoSEQ multiplex PCR assay. The multiplex PCR relied on a mix of 60 forward primers for TCR Vbeta segments and 13 reverse primers for TCR Jbeta segments. Amplification of the CDR3 region of rearranged TCR beta genes was performed with a multiplex PCR assay on genomic DNA. The Illumina HiSeq System was used to sequence the amplified TCR beta libraries as 87-base-pair reads. The study's own analysis went as follows. In a later analysis, some 80 million unique TCR beta chains were counted across the approximately 620 repertoires, and approximately 11 million of these chains were shared by at least two donors. Raw reads were error-corrected and collapsed into unique sequences by a nearest-neighbor algorithm in which closely related sequences were merged to remove PCR and sequencing errors. Alignment of CDR3 sequences to IMGT reference sequences was used to assign V, D and J gene segments. For a sequence to be retained, a match of at least six nucleotides was required to both a V gene segment and a J gene segment. Rearrangements were called productive when the CDR3 lacked stop codons and stayed in frame with V and J; all others were non-productive. CDR3 was defined according to IMGT convention as the region running from the second conserved V-encoded cysteine to the conserved J-encoded phenylalanine. In an earlier analysis of more than 550 of the donors, sequences lacking an unambiguous match to a single V gene segment were excluded. In an earlier analysis of a few hundred of the donors, V segments were called functional above 56.7% productive rearrangements and were called segregating when the between-donor standard deviation exceeded 5%. A statistical classification framework was developed to diagnose cytomegalovirus status using the catalog of TCR beta chain sequences. A later analysis assigned V and J genes by comparing TCR nucleotide sequences with IMGT/GENE-DB human TR gene sequences. In a later analysis, CDR3 sequences and most-parsimonious VDJ recombination scenarios were assigned using the TCRdist pipeline. In a later analysis, each TCR beta chain was defined by its CDR3 amino acid sequence together with its V-gene family, and reads lacking a unique V-gene family were excluded. To address suspected cross-contamination and a sequencing artifact, a later analysis removed over 500 highly shared, low-generation-probability nucleotide sequences. In a later analysis, a clonal expansion index was calculated for each public chain from normalized within-repertoire ranks of inferred template counts. In a later analysis, generation probabilities were computed using a VDJ recombination model fitted to out-of-frame rearrangements, and the results were checked against IGoR. Hypergeometric tests were used in a later analysis to score TCR-TCR, TCR-HLA and TCR-CMV co-occurrence, with a repertoire-size bias correction applied to the TCR pairs. False discovery rates were estimated in a later analysis by permuting HLA or CMV assignments 20 times. In a later analysis, co-occurring TCRs were grouped with DBSCAN, and TCRdist sequence similarity was added when clustering was performed within HLA-allele-positive subsets. Repertoires with fewer than 30,000 or more than 120,000 public chains were left out of co-occurrence clustering, as were several repertoires with anomalous nucleotide sharing. Here the immuneACCESS table is served through TCRdb, limited to in-frame sequences with V and J called. Missing clones are a known gap in these copies; in checked studies unresolved V genes cover under half, and the rest lacks a known reason. V and J calls and clone size are copied from that table; D and trimming were computed from the DNA. This sample comprises about 130,000 clones, 70% to 80% of them detected only once. The leading ten clones occupy under 3.5% of the sample.

The cohort comprised 666 healthy bone marrow donors. Cohort members were all nominally healthy when sampled, although unrecorded immune exposures were likely present. The donor was CMV seronegative and was included in the group of hundreds of seronegative cohort members. Every donor gave a peripheral blood sample, and the peripheral blood mononuclear cells from that sample were used for TCR beta sequencing. Genomic DNA extraction from the blood cell samples was performed with the Qiagen DNeasy Blood Extraction Kit. Sequencing was performed on PBMCs. The source is a man younger than 40 in good health and CMV-seronegative. The rearranged chain carries TRBV7-9 and TRBJ2-7, and the D gene may be TRBD2, 6 bases matching. The nucleotides read TGTTCCAGCAGCTTGGAGGGTTACGAGCAGTACTTC. Its coded protein is CSSSLEGYEQYF. Full variable domain (CDR3 extended with the reference TRBV7-9 and TRBJ2-7 proteins): DTGVSQNPRHKITKRGQNVTFRCDPISEHNRLYWYRQTLGQGPEFLTYFQNEAQLEKSRLLSDRFSAERPKGSFSTLEIQRTEQGDSAMYLCSSSLEGYEQYFGPGTRLTVT.